This T cell receptor (beta chain) was recorded in a study of blood T cell repertoires in COVID-19. Study information: Sites across the United States, Italy and Spain contributed samples from acute and convalescent COVID-19. Sources were T cells, B-cell-depleted T cells, or PBMCs; the material itself was cDNA or gDNA.

Under the authors' procedure: Estimation of nucleated cell counts relied on the amplification of reference gene primers. This table comes from immunoSEQ multiplex PCR, and its TCRdb copy is limited to in-frame clones, with some not included. The DNA was the basis for D and trimming; V, J and clone size are from that table. The sample has 200,000 to 300,000 clones, 70% to 90% seen once. In this sample, this clone turned up a few times. This TCR was recovered from a man aged 25 to 40 with active or convalescent COVID-19. The sequencing input was peripheral blood.

In DNA, the CDR3 is TGTGCCAGCAGTGAATGGGGGGGGGACTACAATGAGCAGTTCTTC. Amino acid sequence: CASSEWGGDYNEQFF. The chain employs TRBV6-1 and TRBJ2-1; 7 nucleotides agree with TRBD2. V shed 2 bases and J 3 bases; nucleotides not matched to a gene: 4. Germline lookup yields CDR1 MNHNS and CDR2 SASEGT. This CDR3 is 15 amino acids long.